This T cell receptor (beta chain) emerged from a study of T cell repertoires in cytomegalovirus infection. Concerning this clonotype: Its antigen is as yet unknown.

MiXCR was run by TCRdb on the reads, yielding one entry per CDR3 protein. The sample records about 920,000 distinct CDR3 sequences, approximately 31% being singletons. Trimming took off 5 bases at V and 14 bases at J, with 20 bases between the two ends. The CDR3 has 13 amino acids. Germline-derived CDR1 and CDR2 are SEHNR and FQNEAQ (reference sequence). The sequencing here drew on cultured CD8+ T cells from PBMCs, taken from culture after CMV antigen stimulation. The rearrangement uses TRBV7-9 and TRBJ2-3, with D perhaps TRBD1 (6 bases). This TCR was recovered from a human donor in good health (CMV status not recorded). Some clones in this sample may be carry-over from other donors' samples. This CDR3 is CASSGRPQGNLYF. DNA of the CDR3: TGTGCCAGCAGCGGGCGACCCCAGGGGAATCTGTATTTT.